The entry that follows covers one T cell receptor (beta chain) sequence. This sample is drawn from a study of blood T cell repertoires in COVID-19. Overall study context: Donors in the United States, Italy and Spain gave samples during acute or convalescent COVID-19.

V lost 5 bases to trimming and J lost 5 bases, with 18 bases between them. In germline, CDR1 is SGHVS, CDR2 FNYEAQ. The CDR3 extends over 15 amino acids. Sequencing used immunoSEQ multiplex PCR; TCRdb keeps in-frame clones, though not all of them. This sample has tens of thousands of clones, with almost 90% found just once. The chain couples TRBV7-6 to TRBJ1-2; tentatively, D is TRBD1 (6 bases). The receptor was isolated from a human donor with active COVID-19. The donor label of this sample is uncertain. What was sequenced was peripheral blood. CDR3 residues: CASSPTGFAFYGYTF. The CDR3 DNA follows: TGTGCCAGCAGCCCCACAGGGTTCGCCTTTTATGGCTACACCTTC.